These 19 T cell receptor beta chains originate from one sample sequenced in a study of blood T cell repertoires in COVID-19. The assay was immunoSEQ multiplex PCR, and TCRdb's table has in-frame clones only and misses some. This sample has around 140,000 clones, with 84% found just once. The sample consisted of peripheral blood. Every receptor here comes from a woman older than 75 with acute or convalescent COVID-19.

The chain links TRBV10-3 to TRBJ2-5, with 9 bases that match TRBD1. The germline gives CDR1 ENHRY, CDR2 SYGVKD. This CDR3 is 14 amino acids long. V trimming: 2 bases; J trimming: 5 bases; junction bases outside the gene matches: 3. The CDR3, as DNA: TGTGCCATCAGTGAGCGACAGGGGGGGGAGACCCAGTACTTC. Translation gives CAISERQGGETQYF.

The rearrangement joins TRBV6-2 or TRBV6-3 to TRBJ2-6; TRBD2 matches 9 bases. The V gene's germline CDR1 is MNHEY and CDR2 SVGEGT. The CDR3 totals 19 residues. Germline trimming cut 2 bases from V and 0 bases from J; bases unmatched to any gene: 8. The CDR3 bases are TGTGCCAGCAGTTACCCCCGGGGGCGGGGGGGCTCTGGGGCCAACGTCCTGACTTTC. Translated, it gives CASSYPRGRGGSGANVLTF.

This clone appeared a few times. The V gene is TRBV9, the J gene TRBJ2-7; 8 nucleotides line up with TRBD1. The CDR3 has 14 residues. CDR1 SGDLS and CDR2 YYNGEE come from the germline V gene. V dropped 2 bases and J dropped 2; count of bases not matched to a gene: 3. The CDR3 reads CASSVGTGTYEQYF. CDR3 nucleotide sequence: TGTGCCAGCAGCGTCGGGACAGGAACCTACGAGCAGTACTTC.

V is TRBV4-3 and J is TRBJ1-5; D is perhaps TRBD1 (6 bases). The CDR3 is 13 amino acids. Between the trimmed V and J ends, which lost 2 bases and 5 bases, there was a span of 7 bases. CDR1 LGHNA and CDR2 YSLEER come from the germline V gene. In DNA form, the CDR3 reads TGCGCCAGCAGCCAAAGACAGGATCAGCCCCAGCATTTT. This gives the protein CASSQRQDQPQHF.

This chain links TRBV5-6 with TRBJ1-1; the D is unclear. The V end lost 1 base, the J end lost 4 bases, and 17 bases lay between the germline ends. The CDR3 has 16 residues. In germline, CDR1 is SGHDT, CDR2 YYEEEE. CDR3 DNA: TGTGCCAGCAGCTTGAGGTCGTGGAGACGGGGCACTGAAGCTTTCTTT. This sequence encodes CASSLRSWRRGTEAFF. Looking up the rest from reference TRBV5-6 and TRBJ1-1 gives the full variable domain: DAGVTQSPTHLIKTRGQQVTLRCSPKSGHDTVSWYQQALGQGPQFIFQYYEEEERQRGNFPDRFSGHQFPNYSSELNVNALLLGDSALYLCASSLRSWRRGTEAFFGQGTRLTVV.

This clone was detected once. The chain employs TRBV4-1 and TRBJ1-4; TRBD1 agrees at 7 bases. The CDR3 covers 17 residues. Germline V gene sequence: CDR1 MGHRA, CDR2 YSYEKL. V lost 2 bases, J lost 1 base, and 7 bases stayed unmatched. The CDR3 DNA reads TGCGCCAGCAGCCAACCTTGGGACAGAATAACTAATGAAAAACTGTTTTTT. Amino acids: CASSQPWDRITNEKLFF.

The rearrangement joins TRBV6-1 to TRBJ1-4, with D perhaps TRBD1 (6 bases). The CDR3 length is 17 residues. Between the trimmed V and J ends, which lost 1 base and 8 bases, there was a span of 20 bases. The germline V gene has CDR1 MNHNS and CDR2 SASEGT. CDR3 residues: CASSEEIRLGRGEKLFF. The CDR3 DNA is TGTGCCAGCAGTGAAGAGATTCGGCTGGGGAGGGGGGAAAAACTGTTTTTT.

This clone was detected once. V usage is TRBV24-1 and J usage is TRBJ2-1; 14 positions agree with TRBD2. From germline, CDR1 is KGHDR and CDR2 SFDVKD. Germline trimming cut 4 bases from V and 3 bases from J; bases unmatched to any gene: 4. CDR3 length equals 17 residues. CDR3: CATSEGGLAGGYNEQFF. The CDR3 nucleotides read TGTGCCACCAGTGAGGGCGGACTAGCGGGAGGCTACAATGAGCAGTTCTTC.

This clone was seen a few times. The chain combines TRBV4-3 with TRBJ2-1; D is unresolved. The CDR3 has 13 residues. Germline CDR1 is LGHNA and CDR2 is YSLEER. V gave up 0 bases and J gave up 10 bases, with 10 bases separating them. The CDR3 DNA sequence: TGCGCCAGCAGCCAAGACAGGTACCGAGAGCAGTTCTTC. Protein product: CASSQDRYREQFF.

The chain joins TRBV7-9 to TRBJ2-1, with D possibly TRBD1 on 6 matching bases. Germline CDR1 reads SEHNR; CDR2 reads FQNEAQ (reference sequence). CDR3 length: 14 amino acids. The V gene lost 1 base and the J gene lost 6 bases, with 10 bases spanning the gap. CDR3 amino acids: CASSLDRETNEQFF. The CDR3 nucleotides are TGTGCCAGCAGCTTAGACAGGGAAACCAATGAGCAGTTCTTC. The full variable domain, with the rest looked up from reference TRBV7-9 and TRBJ2-1, is DTGVSQNPRHKITKRGQNVTFRCDPISEHNRLYWYRQTLGQGPEFLTYFQNEAQLEKSRLLSDRFSAERPKGSFSTLEIQRTEQGDSAMYLCASSLDRETNEQFFGPGTRLTVL.

DNA of the CDR3: TGTGCCAGTAGTCCCCGGTCTAGGAGGAACCAAGAGACCCAGTACTTC. Its translation is CASSPRSRRNQETQYF. The genes are TRBV19 and TRBJ2-5, with D possibly matching TRBD2 (5 bases). From germline, CDR1 is LNHDA and CDR2 SQIVND (reference sequence). This CDR3 has 16 residues. The V gene lost 5 bases and the J gene lost 0 bases, with 16 bases spanning the gap.

The chain joins TRBV5-1 to TRBJ2-5, with D perhaps TRBD1 (7 bases). This CDR3 is 14 amino acids long. Germline V gene data show CDR1 as SGHRS and CDR2 as YFSETQ. V was cut by 7 bases and J by 3 bases, with 16 bases left in between. CDR3 sequence reads: CASSKGGQKETQYF. As DNA, the CDR3 is TGCGCCAGCTCCAAGGGGGGACAGAAAGAGACCCAGTACTTC.

The chain carries TRBV7-8 and TRBJ2-3, with 13 bases lining up with TRBD2. CDR3 length: 16 residues. V lost 5 bases to trimming and J lost 5 bases; unmatched junction nucleotides: 7. The germline V gene has CDR1 SGHVS and CDR2 FQNEAQ. CDR3 nucleotide sequence: TGTGCCAGCAGCGAGACGTGGACTAGCGGGAGAGATACGCAGTATTTT. Amino acids: CASSETWTSGRDTQYF.

This chain's CDR3 is CASSPSDYGEQFF. The CDR3 nucleotides read TGTGCCAGCAGCCCCTCAGACTACGGCGAGCAGTTCTTC. The rearrangement uses TRBV9 and TRBJ2-1; perhaps TRBD2 as D (5 bases). The CDR3 contains 13 residues. The germline CDR1 and CDR2 sequences are SGDLS and YYNGEE. With 4 bases removed from V and 10 bases from J, the gap between germline ends came to 15 bases.

J is TRBJ1-1 and V is TRBV18; TRBD1 might be the D (5 bases). CDR3 length equals 14 residues. CDR1 and CDR2 from the germline V gene are KGHSH and LQKENI. The V and J ends lost 3 bases and 3 bases respectively, with 11 bases between them. The CDR3 nucleotides are TGTGCCAGCTCACCTTTTTCCAGGGACACTGAAGCTTTCTTT. Protein product: CASSPFSRDTEAFF.

The V call is TRBV4-1, the J call TRBJ2-2; the match to TRBD2 covers 8 bases. Losses at the gene ends were 1 base for V and 2 bases for J; bases not matched to a gene: 6. Germline values: CDR1 MGHRA, CDR2 YSYEKL. The CDR3 spans 17 residues. The CDR3 DNA reads TGCGCCAGCAGCCAAGCCCGGCGGGGGGCCAACACCGGGGAGCTGTTTTTT. Residues: CASSQARRGANTGELFF.

The chain links TRBV13 to TRBJ2-7; 14 bases map to TRBD2. Germline CDR1 is PRHDT and CDR2 is FYEKMQ (reference sequence). V shed 5 bases and J 4 bases; nucleotides not matched to a gene: 16. The CDR3 extends over 19 amino acids. In nucleotides, the CDR3 is TGTGCCAGCAGCCCCGAAGACTACCGACTAGCGGGAGGGCCGTACGAGCAGTACTTC. Its protein is CASSPEDYRLAGGPYEQYF.

The V call is TRBV7-8, the J call TRBJ1-1; 7 nucleotides align to TRBD1. The CDR3 contains 14 residues. Germline trimming cut 6 bases from V and 2 bases from J; bases unmatched to any gene: 6. Germline CDR1 reads SGHVS; CDR2 reads FQNEAQ. The CDR3 is CASRQGQVNTEAFF. CDR3 nucleotide sequence: TGTGCCAGCAGACAAGGACAGGTCAACACTGAAGCTTTCTTT.

The genes are TRBV9 and TRBJ2-3; 8 bases agree with TRBD2. The V segment lost 0 bases and the J segment 6 bases; nucleotides outside the gene matches: 9. This CDR3 spans 16 amino acids. From germline, CDR1 is SGDLS and CDR2 YYNGEE. This CDR3 reads CASSVAPGLGVDTQYF. CDR3 DNA sequence: TGTGCCAGCAGCGTAGCTCCGGGACTAGGGGTTGATACGCAGTATTTT.